Presented here are 16 T cell receptor beta chains from one specimen sequenced in a study of CD8+CD57+ T cells in acquired aplastic anemia. All patients picked for sequencing had shown, by flow cytometry, an expansion of CD8+CD57+ cells. Genomic DNA was employed as the template in profiling TCR beta VDJ and CDR3. Using its own MiXCR run on the reads, TCRdb lists one record per CDR3 protein. In the table there are 200,000 to 250,000 distinct CDR3 sequences, approximately 45% of which are singletons. Sequences were obtained from sorted CD4+, CD8+, or CD8+CD57+ T cells (not recorded which) from PBMCs. The receptors stem from a human donor with aplastic anemia.

This clonotype was recorded many times. V is TRBV4-1 and J is TRBJ1-1; no firm D call. CDR1 and CDR2 from the germline V gene are MGHRA and YSYEKL. Trimming shortened V by 4 bases and J by 3 bases, and 12 bases separated the two germline ends. The CDR3 is 14 residues long. The CDR3 DNA sequence: TGCGCCAGCAGCCGTCGGGTTTTTGACACTGAAGCTTTCTTT. This gives the protein CASSRRVFDTEAFF.

In this sample, this clonotype turned up many times. The rearrangement links TRBV5-1 to TRBJ1-6, with 8 bases aligning to TRBD1. V was pared by 0 bases and J by 7 bases, with 6 bases of the junction left unmatched. This CDR3 is 16 amino acids long. Germline CDR1 is SGHRS and CDR2 is YFSETQ. As DNA, the CDR3 is TGCGCCAGCAGCTTGGCTCGGACAGGGCCCAATTCACCCCTCCACTTT. It specifies CASSLARTGPNSPLHF. Full variable domain (remainder filled in from reference TRBV5-1 and TRBJ1-6): KAGVTQTPRYLIKTRGQQVTLSCSPISGHRSVSWYQQTPGQGLQFLFEYFSETQRNKGNFPGRFSGRQFSNSRSEMNVSTLELGDSALYLCASSLARTGPNSPLHFGNGTRLTVT.

This rearrangement joins TRBV11-2 to TRBJ2-5; TRBD2 matches at 7 bases. The CDR3 totals 15 residues. Per germline, CDR1 SGHAT and CDR2 FQNNGV. J lost 5 bases, V lost 5 bases, and 11 bases had no gene match. This chain's CDR3 is CASSRSGGKGETQYF. CDR3 DNA: TGTGCCAGCAGCAGATCCGGGGGGAAGGGGGAGACCCAGTACTTC.

Comment on this clonotype: A much bigger clone sits one base away, suggesting this may be a read error. The CDR3 protein is CSAFLLETSQPQHF. The CDR3 nucleotides read TGCAGTGCGTTTTTGTTAGAGACCAGTCAGCCCCAGCATTTT. The chain is built from TRBV20-1 and TRBJ1-5, with unresolved D. This CDR3 spans 14 amino acids. In germline, CDR1 is DFQATT, CDR2 SNEGSKA (reference sequence). The ends were cut back, 6 bases at V and 6 bases at J, with 18 bases in the middle.

This clonotype appeared a few times. The chain uses TRBV7-6 and TRBJ1-1; D gene ambiguous. Germline assignment: CDR1 SGHVS and CDR2 FNYEAQ. CDR3 length equals 11 residues. V lost 7 bases, J lost 2 bases, and 5 bases lay in between. The CDR3 loop is CASKSNTEAFF. For the CDR3, the DNA is TGTGCCAGCAAATCAAACACTGAAGCTTTCTTT. The variable domain in full, with the rest retrieved from reference TRBV7-6 and TRBJ1-1, is GAGVSQSPRYKVTKRGQDVALRCDPISGHVSLYWYRQALGQGPEFLTYFNYEAQQDKSGLPNDRFSAERPEGSISTLTIQRTEQRDSAMYRCASKSNTEAFFGQGTRLTVV.

This clonotype was seen many times. The chain employs TRBV25-1 and TRBJ1-3; the match to TRBD1 covers 7 bases. The CDR3 contains 15 residues. The germline CDR1 and CDR2 sequences are MGHDK and SYGVNS. V dropped 8 bases and J dropped 4; count of bases not matched to a gene: 11. CDR3 bases: TGTGCCAGCTTAGGCTCCCAGACAGGGGGAAACACCATATATTTT. It codes for CASLGSQTGGNTIYF. The full variable domain, in which reference TRBV25-1 and TRBJ1-3 provide the parts outside the CDR3, is EADIYQTPRYLVIGTGKKITLECSQTMGHDKMYWYQQDPGMELHLIHYSYGVNSTEKGDLSSESTVSRIRTEHFPLTLESARPSHTSQYLCASLGSQTGGNTIYFGEGSWLTVV.

This chain connects TRBV20-1 to TRBJ2-3; D unclear. The V gene's germline CDR1 is DFQATT and CDR2 SNEGSKA (reference sequence). This CDR3 has 14 amino acids. With 4 bases removed from V and 0 bases from J, the gap between germline ends came to 11 bases. The CDR3 DNA is TGCAGTGCTATCTACCCGGGCAGCACAGATACGCAGTATTTT. It is translated as CSAIYPGSTDTQYF.

The chain has TRBV19 and TRBJ1-1; D gene uncertain. Germline loops: CDR1 LNHDA, CDR2 SQIVND (reference sequence). This CDR3 contains 11 residues. Trimming shortened V by 10 bases and J by 5 bases, and 11 bases separated the two germline ends. CDR3 bases: TGTGCCACCAAGGGAAGAACTGAAGCTTTCTTT. Its translation is CATKGRTEAFF.

The chain uses TRBV19 and TRBJ1-3; tentative D call: TRBD1 (5 bases). V lost 6 bases to trimming and J lost 2 bases, with 8 bases between them. Germline V gene data show CDR1 as LNHDA and CDR2 as SQIVND (reference sequence). The length of the CDR3 is 13 residues. The DNA for the CDR3 is TGTGCCAGTAGCCGACAGCCTGGAAACACCATATATTTT. Residues: CASSRQPGNTIYF.

This clonotype was detected ten times or more. The chain uses TRBV7-8 and TRBJ2-3; D not resolved. Germline V gene lookup returns CDR1 SGHVS and CDR2 FQNEAQ. The ends were cut back, 5 bases at V and 2 bases at J, with 14 bases in the middle. This CDR3 contains 15 residues. CDR3 protein: CASSASPGLTDTQYF. CDR3 nucleotides: TGTGCCAGCAGCGCGTCACCCGGGCTCACAGATACGCAGTATTTT.

This clonotype was counted only a few times. This rearrangement joins TRBV5-1 to TRBJ1-1, with D unclear. Germline CDR1 and CDR2: SGHRS and YFSETQ. This CDR3 region has 15 residues. V lost 0 bases and J lost 3, with 12 bases in between. CDR3 in amino acids: CASSLAGRPDTEAFF. For the CDR3, the DNA is TGCGCCAGCAGCTTGGCCGGTCGCCCCGACACTGAAGCTTTCTTT.

This chain connects TRBV7-4 to TRBJ1-4, with D tentatively TRBD1 (5 bases). Trimming cost V 5 bases and J 5 bases, with 12 bases left between them. Germline V gene lookup returns CDR1 SGHVT and CDR2 SQSDAQ. The CDR3 contains 14 residues. The CDR3 sequence is CASSPRTLNEKLFF. The CDR3 DNA follows: TGTGCCAGCAGCCCACGGACATTAAATGAAAAACTGTTTTTT. Full variable domain (outside the CDR3, taken from reference TRBV7-4 and TRBJ1-4): GAGVSQSPRYKVAKRGRDVALRCDSISGHVTLYWYRQTLGQGSEVLTYSQSDAQRDKSGRPSGRFSAERPERSVSTLKIQRTEQGDSAVYLCASSPRTLNEKLFFGSGTQLSVL.

This clonotype was seen only a few times. The genes are TRBV27 and TRBJ2-7; D is unresolved. CDR3 length: 10 residues. The ends were cut back, 8 bases at V and 7 bases at J, with 9 bases in the middle. CDR1 is MNHEY, CDR2 SMNVEV, per germline (reference sequence). In nucleotides, the CDR3 is TGTGCCAGCGGAAATATAGAGCAGTACTTC. This codes for CASGNIEQYF.

Comments on this clonotype: This clone may be a read error of a much larger clone one base away. The V and J genes are TRBV25-1 and TRBJ2-1; TRBD1 is a possible D gene (5 bases). CDR3 size: 14 residues. Trimming pared 6 bases from V and 10 bases from J, leaving 19 bases between. The germline gives CDR1 MGHDK, CDR2 SYGVNS. CDR3 DNA: TGTGCCAGCAGCTCCCTTTGGGGCCACACCGAGCAGTTCTTC. This gives the protein CASSSLWGHTEQFF. Filled out from reference TRBV25-1 and TRBJ2-1, the complete variable domain reads EADIYQTPRYLVIGTGKKITLECSQTMGHDKMYWYQQDPGMELHLIHYSYGVNSTEKGDLSSESTVSRIRTEHFPLTLESARPSHTSQYLCASSSLWGHTEQFFGPGTRLTVL.

The chain employs TRBV20-1 and TRBJ1-2; TRBD1 agrees at 7 bases. Trimming took 4 bases from V and 4 from J; bases not matched to a gene: 6. Germline CDR1 and CDR2: DFQATT and SNEGSKA (reference sequence). The CDR3 is 13 residues long. CDR3 protein: CSAKDRDSYGYTF. The CDR3, as DNA: TGCAGTGCTAAGGACCGGGACAGCTATGGCTACACCTTC.

The J gene is TRBJ2-7, the V gene TRBV7-8; tentatively, D is TRBD1 (5 bases). Trimming took 3 bases from V and 6 from J, leaving 12 bases between them. The CDR3 runs to 13 residues. Germline CDR1 and CDR2: SGHVS and FQNEAQ. The CDR3, as DNA: TGTGCCAGCAGCTTTCCTCCAGGGTTCGAGCAGTACTTC. This encodes CASSFPPGFEQYF.